Included here is one TCR beta chain sequence, with context. This sample was taken from a study of T cell changes during pregnancy in multiple sclerosis. The CDR3 runs to 15 residues. Trimming pared 5 bases from V and 5 bases from J, leaving 16 bases between. The V gene's germline CDR1 is SGHAT and CDR2 FQNNGV. Measured with immunoSEQ multiplex PCR; TCRdb has only the in-frame clones, and not every one. The table lists over 70,000 clones, 90% to 95% of them singletons, with about 4.5% in the top ten. The V call is TRBV11-2, the J call TRBJ1-5; D perhaps matches TRBD1 (6 bases). This receptor was taken from a female donor with multiple sclerosis, enrolled in a pregnancy study. The specimen was peripheral blood, collected in the first trimester of pregnancy. The CDR3 nucleotides read TGTGCCAGCAGCGGAACGACAGGATTCCATCAGCCCCAGCATTTT. Translation gives CASSGTTGFHQPQHF.